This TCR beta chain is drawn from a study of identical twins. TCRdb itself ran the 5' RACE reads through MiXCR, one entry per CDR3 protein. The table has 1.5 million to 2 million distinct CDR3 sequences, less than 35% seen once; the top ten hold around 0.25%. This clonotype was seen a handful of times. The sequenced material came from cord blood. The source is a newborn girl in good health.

The CDR3 DNA is TGTGCCAGTAGTCCCCTTCCGAGGGTACCCCTCCACTTT. Translating it yields CASSPLPRVPLHF. The rearrangement uses TRBV19 and TRBJ1-6; D unclear. Trimming took 5 bases from V and 12 from J, leaving 14 bases between them. The CDR3 totals 13 residues. CDR1 and CDR2 from the germline V gene are LNHDA and SQIVND (reference sequence).